Here is one T cell receptor (beta chain) with its context. Germline V gives CDR1 SNHLY, CDR2 FYNNEI. The V gene lost 3 bases and the J gene lost 1 base, with 10 bases spanning the gap. The CDR3 length is 14 residues. This record belongs to a study of T cell changes during pregnancy in multiple sclerosis. Assay: immunoSEQ multiplex PCR; the TCRdb copy retains only in-frame clones and omits some. The table lists tens of thousands of clones, approximately 93% of them singletons. The sequencing used peripheral blood, collected in the second trimester of pregnancy. The chain uses TRBV2 and TRBJ2-7; D unclear. The source of this sequence is a female donor with multiple sclerosis, enrolled in a pregnancy study. For the CDR3, the DNA is TGTGCCAGCAGTGAGATAAGCGCTTCCTACGAGCAGTACTTC. Translated: CASSEISASYEQYF.